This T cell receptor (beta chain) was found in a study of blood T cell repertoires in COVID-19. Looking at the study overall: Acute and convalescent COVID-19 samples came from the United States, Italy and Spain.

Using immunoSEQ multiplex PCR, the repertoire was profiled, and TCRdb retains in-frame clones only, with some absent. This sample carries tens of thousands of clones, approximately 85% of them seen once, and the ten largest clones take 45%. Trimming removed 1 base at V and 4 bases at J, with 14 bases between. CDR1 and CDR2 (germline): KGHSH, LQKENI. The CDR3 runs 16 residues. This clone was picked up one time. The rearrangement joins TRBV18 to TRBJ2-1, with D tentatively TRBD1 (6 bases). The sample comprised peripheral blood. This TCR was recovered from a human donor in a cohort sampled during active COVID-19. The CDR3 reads CASSPLGASVYNEQFF. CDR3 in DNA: TGTGCCAGCTCACCACTGGGGGCATCGGTTTACAATGAGCAGTTCTTC.